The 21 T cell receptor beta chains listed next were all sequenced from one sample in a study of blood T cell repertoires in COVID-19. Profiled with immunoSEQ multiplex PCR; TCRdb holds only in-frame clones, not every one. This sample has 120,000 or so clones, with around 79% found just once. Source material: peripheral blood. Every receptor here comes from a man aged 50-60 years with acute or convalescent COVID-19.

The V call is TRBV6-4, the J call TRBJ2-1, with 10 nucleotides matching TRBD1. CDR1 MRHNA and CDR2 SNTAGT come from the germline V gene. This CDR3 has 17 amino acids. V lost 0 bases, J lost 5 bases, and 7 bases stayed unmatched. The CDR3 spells CASSDSFRDRGHNEQFF. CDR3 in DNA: TGTGCCAGCAGTGACTCTTTCCGGGACAGGGGCCACAATGAGCAGTTCTTC.

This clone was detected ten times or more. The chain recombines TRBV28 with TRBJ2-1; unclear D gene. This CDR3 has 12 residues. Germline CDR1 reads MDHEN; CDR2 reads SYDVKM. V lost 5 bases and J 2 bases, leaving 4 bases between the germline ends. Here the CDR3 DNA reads TGTGCCAGCAGTCAAACCTACAATGAGCAGTTCTTC. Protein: CASSQTYNEQFF.

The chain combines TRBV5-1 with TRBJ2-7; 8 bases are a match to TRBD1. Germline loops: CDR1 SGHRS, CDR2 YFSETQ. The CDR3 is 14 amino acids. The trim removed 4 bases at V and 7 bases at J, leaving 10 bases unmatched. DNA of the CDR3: TGCGCCAGCAGCCCCCAGGGACAGGTCTTTGAGCAGTACTTC. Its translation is CASSPQGQVFEQYF.

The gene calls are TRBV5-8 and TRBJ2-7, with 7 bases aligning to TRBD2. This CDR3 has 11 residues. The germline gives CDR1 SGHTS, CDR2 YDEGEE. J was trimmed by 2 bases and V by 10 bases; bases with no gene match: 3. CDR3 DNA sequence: TGTGCCCAGCGGGACGCCTACGAGCAGTACTTC. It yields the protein CAQRDAYEQYF.

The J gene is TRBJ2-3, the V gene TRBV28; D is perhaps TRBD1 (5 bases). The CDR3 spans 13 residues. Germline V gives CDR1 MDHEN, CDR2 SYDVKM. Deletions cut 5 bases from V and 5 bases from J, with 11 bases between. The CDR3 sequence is CASSSPGIDTQYF. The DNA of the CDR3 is TGTGCCAGCAGTAGCCCAGGGATAGATACGCAGTATTTT.

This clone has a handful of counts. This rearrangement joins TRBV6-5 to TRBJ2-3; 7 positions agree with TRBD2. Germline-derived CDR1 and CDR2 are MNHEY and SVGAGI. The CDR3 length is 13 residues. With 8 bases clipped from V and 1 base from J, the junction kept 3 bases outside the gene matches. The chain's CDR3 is CASGLVGTDTQYF. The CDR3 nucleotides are TGTGCCAGCGGACTAGTCGGCACAGATACGCAGTATTTT.

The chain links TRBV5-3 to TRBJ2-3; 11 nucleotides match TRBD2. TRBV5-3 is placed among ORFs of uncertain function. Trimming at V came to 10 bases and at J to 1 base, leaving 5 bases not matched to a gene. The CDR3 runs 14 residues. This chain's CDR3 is CARRLAGRTDTQYF. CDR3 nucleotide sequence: TGTGCCCGCAGACTAGCGGGACGCACAGATACGCAGTATTTT.

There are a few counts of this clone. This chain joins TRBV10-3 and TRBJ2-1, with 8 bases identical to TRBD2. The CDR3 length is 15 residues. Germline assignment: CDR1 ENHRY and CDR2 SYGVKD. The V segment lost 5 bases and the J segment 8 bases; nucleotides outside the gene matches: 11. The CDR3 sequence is CAISNGSGRSDEQFF. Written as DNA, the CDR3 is TGTGCCATCAGTAATGGAAGCGGGAGATCCGATGAGCAGTTCTTC.

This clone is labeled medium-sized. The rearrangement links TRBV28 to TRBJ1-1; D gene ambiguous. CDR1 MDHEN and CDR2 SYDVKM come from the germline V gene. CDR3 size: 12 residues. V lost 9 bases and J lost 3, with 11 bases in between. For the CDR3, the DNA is TGTGCCAGTAGAAGATTCGACACTGAAGCTTTCTTT. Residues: CASRRFDTEAFF. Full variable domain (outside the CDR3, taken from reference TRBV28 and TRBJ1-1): DVKVTQSSRYLVKRTGEKVFLECVQDMDHENMFWYRQDPGLGLRLIYFSYDVKMKEKGDIPEGYSVSREKKERFSLILESASTNQTSMYLCASRRFDTEAFFGQGTRLTVV.

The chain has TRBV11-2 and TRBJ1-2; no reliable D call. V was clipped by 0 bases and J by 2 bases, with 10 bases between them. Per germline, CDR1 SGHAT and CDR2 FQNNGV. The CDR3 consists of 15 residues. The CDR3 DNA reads TGTGCCAGCAGCTTAGAATCGGTCGGGAACTATGGCTACACCTTC. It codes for CASSLESVGNYGYTF.

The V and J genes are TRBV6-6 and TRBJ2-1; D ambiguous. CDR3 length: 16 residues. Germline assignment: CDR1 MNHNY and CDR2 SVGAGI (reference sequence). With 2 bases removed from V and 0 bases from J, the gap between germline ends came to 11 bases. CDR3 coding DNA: TGTGCCAGCAGTTACGTGCTCCTGAGCTCCTACAATGAGCAGTTCTTC. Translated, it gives CASSYVLLSSYNEQFF.

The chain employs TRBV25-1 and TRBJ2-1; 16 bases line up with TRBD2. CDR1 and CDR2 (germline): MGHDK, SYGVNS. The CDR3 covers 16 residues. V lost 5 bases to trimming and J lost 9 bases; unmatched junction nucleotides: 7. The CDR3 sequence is CASSPGLAGGISEQFF. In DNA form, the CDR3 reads TGTGCCAGCAGTCCGGGACTAGCGGGAGGGATTAGTGAGCAGTTCTTC. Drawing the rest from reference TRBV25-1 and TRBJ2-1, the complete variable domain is EADIYQTPRYLVIGTGKKITLECSQTMGHDKMYWYQQDPGMELHLIHYSYGVNSTEKGDLSSESTVSRIRTEHFPLTLESARPSHTSQYLCASSPGLAGGISEQFFGPGTRLTVL.

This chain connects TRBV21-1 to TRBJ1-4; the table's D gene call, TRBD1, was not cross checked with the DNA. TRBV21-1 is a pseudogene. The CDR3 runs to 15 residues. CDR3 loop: CASSKWGPPNEKLFF. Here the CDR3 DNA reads TGTGCCAGCAGCAAATGGGGCCCGCCTAATGAAAAACTGTTTTTT.

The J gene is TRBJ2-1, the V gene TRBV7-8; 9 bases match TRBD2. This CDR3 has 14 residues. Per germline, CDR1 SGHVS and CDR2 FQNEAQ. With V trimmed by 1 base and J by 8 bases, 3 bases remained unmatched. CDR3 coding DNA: TGTGCCAGCAGCTTAGGGCGGGAGGGCGATGAGCAGTTCTTC. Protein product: CASSLGREGDEQFF.

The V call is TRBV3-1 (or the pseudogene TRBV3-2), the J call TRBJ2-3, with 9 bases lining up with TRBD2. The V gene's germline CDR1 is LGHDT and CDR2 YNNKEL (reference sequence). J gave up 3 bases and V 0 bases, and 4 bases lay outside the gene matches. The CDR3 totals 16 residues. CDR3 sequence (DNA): TGTGCCAGCAGCCAAGATGTAGCGGGAGTGACAGATACGCAGTATTTT. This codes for CASSQDVAGVTDTQYF.

The CDR3 is CASSLGTGLTNYGYTF. The CDR3 nucleotides are TGTGCCAGCAGCTTAGGCACAGGGCTCACTAACTATGGCTACACCTTC. This rearrangement joins TRBV13 to TRBJ1-2; maybe TRBD1 (6 bases). Trimming took off 0 bases at V and 0 bases at J, with 11 bases between the two ends. Germline values: CDR1 PRHDT, CDR2 FYEKMQ (reference sequence). The CDR3 spans 16 residues.

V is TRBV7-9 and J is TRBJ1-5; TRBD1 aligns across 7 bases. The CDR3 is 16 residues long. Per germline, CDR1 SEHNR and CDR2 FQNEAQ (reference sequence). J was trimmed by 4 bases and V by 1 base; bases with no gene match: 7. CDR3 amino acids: CASSLGGVRGNQPQHF. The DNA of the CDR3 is TGTGCCAGCAGCTTAGGTGGGGTCAGGGGGAATCAGCCCCAGCATTTT.

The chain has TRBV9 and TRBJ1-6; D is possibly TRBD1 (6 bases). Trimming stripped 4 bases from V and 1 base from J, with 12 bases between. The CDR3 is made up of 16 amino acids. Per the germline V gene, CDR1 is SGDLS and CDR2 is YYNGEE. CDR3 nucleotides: TGTGCCAGCAGCAGGACAGCGGGGTCCTATAATTCACCCCTCCACTTT. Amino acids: CASSRTAGSYNSPLHF.

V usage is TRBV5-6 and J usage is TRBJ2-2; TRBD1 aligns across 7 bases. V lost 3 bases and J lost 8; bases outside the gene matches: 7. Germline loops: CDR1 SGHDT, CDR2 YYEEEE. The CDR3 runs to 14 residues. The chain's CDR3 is CASSSGQLGGELFF. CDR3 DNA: TGTGCCAGCAGCTCGGGACAGCTTGGAGGGGAGCTGTTTTTT.

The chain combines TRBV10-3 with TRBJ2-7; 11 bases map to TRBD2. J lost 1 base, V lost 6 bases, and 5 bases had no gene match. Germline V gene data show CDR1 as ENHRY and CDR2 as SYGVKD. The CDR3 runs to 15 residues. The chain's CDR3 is CAISTSGSLSYEQYF. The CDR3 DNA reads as TGTGCCATCAGCACTAGCGGGAGCCTTTCCTACGAGCAGTACTTC.

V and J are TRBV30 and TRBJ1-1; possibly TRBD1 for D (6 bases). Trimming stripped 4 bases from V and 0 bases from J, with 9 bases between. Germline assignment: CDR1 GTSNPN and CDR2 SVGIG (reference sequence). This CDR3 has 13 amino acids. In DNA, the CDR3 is TGTGCCTGGACATGGGGGCTGAACACTGAAGCTTTCTTT. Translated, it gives CAWTWGLNTEAFF.